The 23 T cell receptor beta chains in this list originate from one sample, sequenced in a study of T cell responses to AZD1222 COVID-19 vaccine. Produced via immunoSEQ multiplex PCR; TCRdb's table is partial and in-frame only. Of 90,000 to 95,000 clones listed, roughly 90% are singletons. Material: peripheral blood, obtained 28 days after the second AZD1222 dose. Source of these receptors: an adult who received the AZD1222 COVID-19 vaccine.

This chain links TRBV28 with TRBJ2-1, with TRBD2 identical over 10 bases. CDR1 and CDR2 from the germline V gene are MDHEN and SYDVKM. The CDR3 extends over 13 amino acids. J gave up 9 bases and V 7 bases, and 6 bases lay outside the gene matches. CDR3: CASTSGSQPEQFF. As DNA, the CDR3 is TGTGCCAGCACTAGCGGGAGTCAACCTGAGCAGTTCTTC.

The J gene is TRBJ2-1, the V gene TRBV6-5; D might be TRBD2 (6 bases). The CDR3 has 15 amino acids. CDR1 is MNHEY and CDR2 is SVGAGI in the germline V gene. Trimming removed 7 bases at V and 2 bases at J, with 15 bases between. For the CDR3, the DNA is TGTGCCAGCACCACGGCGGGGTCTCCCTACAATGAGCAGTTCTTC. Its protein product is CASTTAGSPYNEQFF.

The chain is built from TRBV12-5 and TRBJ1-2; TRBD1 agrees at 7 bases. The length of the CDR3 is 18 residues. CDR1 is LGHNT and CDR2 is FRNRAP in the germline V gene. The junction had 21 bases not matched to a gene; V was cut back by 3 bases and J by 8 bases. CDR3 nucleotides: TGTGCTAGTGGTTTCTCGCAGGGGGGGCTCCAAATCTCCCAGGGCTACACCTTC. Protein: CASGFSQGGLQISQGYTF. Based on the CDR3 plus reference TRBV12-5 and TRBJ1-2, the full variable domain is DARVTQTPRHKVTEMGQEVTMRCQPILGHNTVFWYRQTMMQGLELLAYFRNRAPLDDSGMPKDRFSAEMPDATLATLKIQPSEPRDSAVYFCASGFSQGGLQISQGYTFGSGTRLTVV.

This clone was recorded at least ten times. V gene TRBV7-2 combines with J gene TRBJ1-2; D not resolved. Germline CDR1 and CDR2: SGHTA and FQGNSA. The CDR3 is made up of 13 amino acids. Between the trimmed V and J ends, which lost 1 base and 7 bases, there was a span of 10 bases. CDR3 sequence: CASSLVEMTGYTF. In DNA, the CDR3 is TGTGCCAGCAGCTTAGTAGAGATGACTGGCTACACCTTC.

This clone showed up just once. The CDR3 bases are TGCGCCAGCAGCCCCGGACAGGGAGAGTTCTACGAGCAGTACTTC. Protein: CASSPGQGEFYEQYF. The chain is built from TRBV5-1 and TRBJ2-7, with TRBD1 identical over 8 bases. V shed 4 bases, J shed 3 bases, and the junction held 9 bases outside the gene matches. Germline V gene lookup returns CDR1 SGHRS and CDR2 YFSETQ. The CDR3 spans 15 residues.

Here the CDR3 DNA reads TGTGCCAGCAGCCAATCGAAGTTGGAGGGACGGGTCGGCTACACCTTC. Translation gives CASSQSKLEGRVGYTF. This chain uses TRBV3-1 (or the pseudogene TRBV3-2) with TRBJ1-2; TRBD1 might be the D (5 bases). The germline V and J ends were trimmed by 2 bases and 8 bases, with 21 bases remaining between them. The CDR3 is 16 residues long. Germline CDR1 LGHDT, CDR2 YNNKEL (reference sequence).

J is TRBJ1-4 and V is TRBV5-6; 7 nucleotides line up with TRBD1. CDR3 length: 17 residues. V was pared by 0 bases and J by 3 bases, with 8 bases of the junction left unmatched. Germline assignment: CDR1 SGHDT and CDR2 YYEEEE. The CDR3: CASSLENTGDPNEKLFF. The CDR3 bases are TGTGCCAGCAGCTTGGAAAATACAGGGGATCCTAATGAAAAACTGTTTTTT.

The chain has TRBV24-1 and TRBJ2-1, with a weak D call TRBD2 (5 bases). This CDR3 has 17 residues. V lost 1 base and J 2 bases, leaving 14 bases between the germline ends. CDR1 and CDR2 from the germline V gene are KGHDR and SFDVKD. CDR3 nucleotide sequence: TGTGCCACCAGTGATTTCCTCCCCGGGGAACCCTACAATGAGCAGTTCTTC. It codes for CATSDFLPGEPYNEQFF.

V gene TRBV7-9 combines with J gene TRBJ2-5; the match to TRBD2 covers 13 bases. The V segment lost 3 bases and the J segment 5 bases; nucleotides outside the gene matches: 9. The CDR3 is 17 amino acids. From germline, CDR1 is SEHNR and CDR2 FQNEAQ (reference sequence). DNA for the CDR3: TGTGCCAGCAGCTTCCCGACGGGACTAGCGGGACGGGAGACCCAGTACTTC. Amino acid sequence: CASSFPTGLAGRETQYF. Supplemented by reference TRBV7-9 and TRBJ2-5, the full variable domain reads DTGVSQNPRHKITKRGQNVTFRCDPISEHNRLYWYRQTLGQGPEFLTYFQNEAQLEKSRLLSDRFSAERPKGSFSTLEIQRTEQGDSAMYLCASSFPTGLAGRETQYFGPGTRLLVL.

The rearrangement uses TRBV12-3 or TRBV12-4 and TRBJ1-6; TRBD1 matches at 8 bases. J was trimmed by 6 bases and V by 8 bases; bases with no gene match: 3. CDR3 length equals 13 residues. As DNA, the CDR3 is TGTGCCAGCTTTACAGGGGGTAATTCACCCCTCCACTTT. Encoded protein: CASFTGGNSPLHF.

This chain joins TRBV7-2 and TRBJ2-3, with D hard to call. Trimming left V 5 bases short and J 6 bases short, with 6 bases between. Germline V gives CDR1 SGHTA, CDR2 FQGNSA. CDR3 length: 11 residues. The DNA of the CDR3 is TGTGCCAGCAGCCCCGCCGATACGCAGTATTTT. It is translated as CASSPADTQYF.

This chain joins TRBV6-2 or TRBV6-3 and TRBJ1-5; no clear D. The CDR3 is 16 amino acids. Germline-derived CDR1 and CDR2 are MNHEY and SVGEGT. The V end was cut by 4 bases, the J end by 3 bases, with 16 bases between. The CDR3 reads CASSFREWGYNQPQHF. The CDR3 nucleotides read TGTGCCAGCAGTTTCCGGGAGTGGGGTTACAATCAGCCCCAGCATTTT.

The CDR3 reads CACRRGQRHSGNTIYF. In DNA form, the CDR3 reads TGTGCCTGTAGGAGAGGGCAGCGACACTCTGGAAACACCATATATTTT. J is TRBJ1-3 and V is TRBV30; D is ambiguous. CDR1 and CDR2 (germline): GTSNPN, SVGIG (reference sequence). Trimming pared 6 bases from V and 0 bases from J, leaving 18 bases between. The CDR3 has 16 amino acids.

The gene calls are TRBV6-5 and TRBJ2-7, with D possibly matching TRBD2 (6 bases). The CDR3 runs to 13 residues. The V end lost 5 bases, the J end lost 3 bases, and 11 bases lay between the germline ends. Germline CDR1 MNHEY, CDR2 SVGAGI. The CDR3 loop is CASSLGTLYEQYF. The CDR3 nucleotides are TGTGCCAGCAGTCTCGGGACTCTCTACGAGCAGTACTTC.

The chain employs TRBV11-2 and TRBJ1-4, with D possibly TRBD1 on 6 matching bases. The CDR3 runs 14 residues. Trimming shortened V by 1 base and J by 7 bases, and 10 bases separated the two germline ends. Germline V gene sequence: CDR1 SGHAT, CDR2 FQNNGV. CDR3 sequence reads: CASSLARGPEKLFF. In DNA, the CDR3 is TGTGCCAGCAGCTTAGCGCGGGGGCCTGAAAAACTGTTTTTT. The variable domain in full, completed from reference TRBV11-2 and TRBJ1-4, reads EAGVAQSPRYKIIEKRQSVAFWCNPISGHATLYWYQQILGQGPKLLIQFQNNGVVDDSQLPKDRFSAERLKGVDSTLKIQPAKLEDSAVYLCASSLARGPEKLFFGSGTQLSVL.

The J gene is TRBJ1-6, the V gene TRBV18; D uncertain. V dropped 5 bases and J dropped 10 bases, with 12 bases sitting between them. The CDR3 covers 13 residues. The V gene's germline CDR1 is KGHSH and CDR2 LQKENI. The CDR3 is CASSEGRESPLHF. In DNA, the CDR3 is TGTGCCAGCTCAGAGGGCCGGGAGTCACCCCTCCACTTT. The variable domain in full, completed from reference TRBV18 and TRBJ1-6, reads NAGVMQNPRHLVRRRGQEARLRCSPMKGHSHVYWYRQLPEEGLKFMVYLQKENIIDESGMPKERFSAEFPKEGPSILRIQQVVRGDSAAYFCASSEGRESPLHFGNGTRLTVT.

The V gene is TRBV28, the J gene TRBJ1-6; no reliable D call. V gave up 4 bases and J gave up 8 bases, with 3 bases separating them. The CDR3 sequence is 11 residues long. Per germline, CDR1 MDHEN and CDR2 SYDVKM. The DNA for the CDR3 is TGTGCCAGCAGTTCGCATTCACCCCTCCACTTT. Translated: CASSSHSPLHF.

This clone was picked up one time. V usage is TRBV4-2 and J usage is TRBJ2-3; 11 bases align to TRBD1. V was pared by 0 bases and J by 6 bases, with 5 bases of the junction left unmatched. Germline lookup yields CDR1 LGHNA and CDR2 YNFKEQ. The CDR3 runs to 16 residues. This CDR3 reads CASSQDGTGGGDTQYF. DNA for the CDR3: TGTGCCAGCAGCCAAGATGGGACAGGGGGAGGGGATACGCAGTATTTT.

V and J are TRBV11-2 and TRBJ1-1; D call uncertain. Germline V gene sequence: CDR1 SGHAT, CDR2 FQNNGV. With 3 bases removed from V and 11 bases from J, the gap between germline ends came to 10 bases. This CDR3 is 11 amino acids long. This CDR3 reads CASSFGVLAFF. DNA of the CDR3: TGTGCCAGCAGCTTCGGTGTTTTGGCTTTCTTT.

The chain couples TRBV6-5 to TRBJ1-5; 8 bases fit TRBD1. The CDR3 totals 13 residues. Germline CDR1 is MNHEY and CDR2 is SVGAGI. V gave up 6 bases and J gave up 6 bases; unmatched junction bases: 4. For the CDR3, the DNA is TGTGCCAGCAGCTTGACAGGGGTTCAGCCCCAGCATTTT. Amino acids: CASSLTGVQPQHF.

The chain couples TRBV19 to TRBJ2-7; 9 bases map to TRBD2. V trimming: 3 bases; J trimming: 3 bases; junction bases outside the gene matches: 6. Germline V CDR1 and CDR2: LNHDA, SQIVND (reference sequence). The CDR3 covers 15 residues. The CDR3 loop is CASSMDAGGIYEQYF. CDR3 coding DNA: TGTGCCAGTAGTATGGATGCGGGAGGGATCTACGAGCAGTACTTC. Full variable domain (rest looked up from reference TRBV19 and TRBJ2-7): DGGITQSPKYLFRKEGQNVTLSCEQNLNHDAMYWYRQDPGQGLRLIYYSQIVNDFQKGDIAEGYSVSREKKESFPLTVTSAQKNPTAFYLCASSMDAGGIYEQYFGPGTRLTVT.

Written as DNA, the CDR3 is TGTGCCAGCAGCCCGTCATGGGGTAATTCACCCCTCCACTTT. Its protein product is CASSPSWGNSPLHF. The V call is TRBV3-1 (or the pseudogene TRBV3-2), the J call TRBJ1-6; no clear D gene. This CDR3 region has 14 residues. The germline V gene encodes CDR1 LGHDT and CDR2 YNNKEL (reference sequence). V lost 4 bases, J lost 6 bases, and 10 bases lay in between.

The chain recombines TRBV24-1 with TRBJ1-2, with 7 bases that match TRBD1. V gave up 4 bases and J gave up 8 bases; unmatched junction bases: 6. Germline lookup yields CDR1 KGHDR and CDR2 SFDVKD. The CDR3 contains 13 residues. The CDR3 loop is CATSERDSQGYTF. CDR3 sequence (DNA): TGTGCCACCAGTGAACGGGACAGTCAGGGCTACACCTTC.